The 21 T cell receptor beta chains in this list originate from one sample, sequenced in a study of CXCR3-negative and CXCR3-positive naive CD8 T cells. The libraries of TRB cDNA were prepared using 5' RACE with UMI labels. TCRdb processed the 5' RACE reads again and assigns one entry to each CDR3 protein, with no DNA. With around 40,000 distinct CDR3 sequences in the sample, the ten largest clones hold under 15%. The sample consisted of memory CD8+ T cells from blood. The receptors stem from a human donor in good health. Some clones in this sample may be carry-over from other donors' samples.

V gene TRBV29-1 combines with J gene TRBJ2-1. The length of the CDR3 is 12 residues. Germline CDR1 is SQVTM and CDR2 is ANQGSEA. CDR3 residues: CSAMEIFNEQFF.

The V gene is TRBV27, the J gene TRBJ2-7. Germline V gene lookup returns CDR1 MNHEY and CDR2 SMNVEV (reference sequence). The CDR3 is 16 residues long. CDR3 region: CASSELRGRGSYEQYF.

V gene TRBV2 combines with J gene TRBJ2-5. The CDR3 extends over 12 amino acids. The germline CDR1 and CDR2 sequences are SNHLY and FYNNEI. The CDR3 here is CASSEGWETQYF.

This rearrangement joins TRBV12-3 or TRBV12-4 to TRBJ2-7. The CDR3 loop spans 13 amino acids. The CDR3 here is CASRPRGSYEQYF.

This sequence joins TRBV4-2 and TRBJ2-7; the D gene TCRdb calls, TRBD2, cannot be checked with no DNA. The CDR3 extends over 15 amino acids. Germline V gene sequence: CDR1 LGHNA, CDR2 YNFKEQ. The CDR3 reads CASSQDLSESYEQYF.

This rearrangement joins TRBV30 to TRBJ1-1; without DNA, the TCRdb call of TRBD1 cannot be checked. The CDR3 spans 15 residues. Per germline, CDR1 GTSNPN and CDR2 SVGIG (reference sequence). The CDR3 reads CAWSRGTGRLTEAFF.

The chain is built from TRBV29-1 and TRBJ2-7; TCRdb's assignment of TRBD1 cannot be checked, as there is no DNA. Germline V gives CDR1 SQVTM, CDR2 ANQGSEA. The CDR3 sequence is 14 residues long. The CDR3 reads CSAGPGTRLEEQYF.

The J gene is TRBJ2-7, the V gene TRBV6-5; no DNA is available, so the TRBD1 call from TCRdb remains unchecked. This CDR3 has 16 residues. From germline, CDR1 is MNHEY and CDR2 SVGAGI. The CDR3 is CASSYGAGTGFDEQYF.

V is TRBV6-5 and J is TRBJ1-5; TCRdb lists TRBD1, though no DNA is available to test this call. CDR1 and CDR2 (germline): MNHEY, SVGAGI. This CDR3 has 15 amino acids. CDR3 residues: CASSRTGGSNQPQHF.

The rearrangement links TRBV29-1 to TRBJ2-1; there is no DNA to check the TCRdb D call of TRBD1. Per the germline V gene, CDR1 is SQVTM and CDR2 is ANQGSEA. This CDR3 comprises 16 residues. CDR3 amino acids: CSVEDLPGRLEEEQFF.

The rearrangement uses TRBV12-3 or TRBV12-4 and TRBJ1-1; TCRdb indicates TRBD1, and absent DNA this call remains unverified. This CDR3 has 15 residues. The CDR3 here is CASSSVGGPNTEAFF.

The rearrangement links TRBV9 to TRBJ2-2; TCRdb outputs TRBD1, but without DNA this stays unchecked. There are 15 residues in the CDR3. Germline V lookup: CDR1 SGDLS, CDR2 YYNGEE. The CDR3 protein is CASSGTGAGTGELFF.

The rearrangement links TRBV27 to TRBJ1-2. Germline assignment: CDR1 MNHEY and CDR2 SMNVEV (reference sequence). The CDR3 contains 15 residues. CDR3 region: CASSSLEGPRYGYTF.

The chain recombines TRBV19 with TRBJ2-2; the TCRdb D gene call, TRBD1, has no DNA to confirm it. CDR3 length: 12 amino acids. Germline CDR1 and CDR2: LNHDA and SQIVND (reference sequence). CDR3 sequence: CASGHNTGELFF.

The chain links TRBV29-1 to TRBJ2-7; the TCRdb call, TRBD1, lacks DNA for checking. Germline CDR1 SQVTM, CDR2 ANQGSEA. This CDR3 spans 13 amino acids. CDR3 amino acids: CSVEVSGIYEQYF.

This sequence joins TRBV3-1 and TRBJ2-7; the D call of TRBD2 rests on TCRdb alone, since no DNA is present to check it. The CDR3 consists of 15 residues. The germline V gene encodes CDR1 LGHDT and CDR2 YNNKEL (reference sequence). Here the CDR3 reads CASSPRTSGSTEQYF.

The V gene is TRBV28, the J gene TRBJ2-3. This CDR3 is 16 amino acids long. Per germline, CDR1 MDHEN and CDR2 SYDVKM. This CDR3 is CASSQPYDTGTDTQYF.

This chain uses TRBV6-4 with TRBJ2-1; the TCRdb call, TRBD2, lacks DNA for checking. The CDR3 runs 16 residues. Germline CDR1 MRHNA, CDR2 SNTAGT. The CDR3 region is CASSDQSTAGVNEQFF.

The J gene is TRBJ2-7, the V gene TRBV6-5; TCRdb indicates TRBD2, and absent DNA this call remains unverified. CDR1 is MNHEY and CDR2 is SVGAGI in the germline V gene. The CDR3 length is 15 residues. The CDR3 here is CASSEGLVLRGEQYF.

The chain links TRBV9 to TRBJ2-1; TCRdb names TRBD2, which stays unverified in the absence of DNA. Germline CDR1 SGDLS, CDR2 YYNGEE. CDR3 size: 14 residues. The CDR3 loop is CASSLRPGSNEQFF. Supplemented by reference TRBV9 and TRBJ2-1, the full variable domain reads DSGVTQTPKHLITATGQRVTLRCSPRSGDLSVYWYQQSLDQGLQFLIQYYNGEERAKGNILERFSAQQFPDLHSELNLSSLELGDSALYFCASSLRPGSNEQFFGPGTRLTVL.

The rearrangement uses TRBV29-1 and TRBJ2-5; TCRdb reports TRBD1, a call that lacks DNA to check it against. Germline V gene lookup returns CDR1 SQVTM and CDR2 ANQGSEA. The CDR3 is 15 residues long. CDR3 in amino acids: CSVEGRQLSQETQYF.